One sample yielded the 15 T cell receptor beta chains listed below, sequenced in a study of regulatory T cells in long-lasting Graves disease (dated by TCRdb to about 2021). The time point label, as the study defines it: newly diagnosed GD, antithyroid drugs for less than 3 months. RNA was extracted from PBMCs in TRIzol for both TCR sequencing and RNA sequencing. The library was produced with multiplex PCR. The listed sequencing device is Illumina HiSeq 4000. iRepertoire HTBI primers and Arm-PCR amplification of CDR3 regions were used to construct TCR beta libraries. TCRdb reprocessed the public reads (quality trimming at Q25 with fastp, clone calling with MiXCR) and kept in-frame beta chains. Each CDR3 protein gets just one entry, which takes the most common genes and DNA from the rows behind it. Counted in this sample were around 450,000 distinct CDR3 sequences; approximately 15% of them appeared once. In total, the top ten clones hold 16% of the sample.

In addition, the sample was reused for a study of T cells in Graves' hyperthyroidism and ophthalmopathy.

Source: peripheral blood mononuclear cells (PBMCs), taken at new diagnosis, from a patient treated with antithyroid drugs. The receptors were gathered from a woman under 40 with Graves disease. Donor details come from another sample of the same person, matched by shared clones.

The chain has TRBV5-6 and TRBJ2-7; 12 positions match TRBD1. Per germline, CDR1 SGHDT and CDR2 YYEEEE. V lost 2 bases and J lost 0; bases outside the gene matches: 9. The CDR3 totals 18 residues. The CDR3 is CASSFRGTGGPSSYEQYF. For the CDR3, the DNA is TGTGCCAGCAGCTTTAGGGGGACAGGGGGCCCCAGCTCCTACGAGCAGTACTTC.

This clonotype was detected a few times. The chain carries TRBV29-1 and TRBJ2-7; 10 bases agree with TRBD2. The V and J ends lost 7 bases and 2 bases, in that order; junction bases with no gene match: 5. From germline, CDR1 is SQVTM and CDR2 ANQGSEA. The CDR3 length is 13 residues. For the CDR3, the DNA is TGCAGCGCCTTAGCGGGAGGACCCTACGAGCAGTACTTC. It encodes CSALAGGPYEQYF.

This clonotype was observed at least ten times. The chain recombines TRBV28 with TRBJ2-4, with TRBD1 matching 9 bases. CDR3 length: 15 amino acids. Trimming removed 5 bases from V and 3 bases from J; junction bases left unmatched: 5. Germline V lookup: CDR1 MDHEN, CDR2 SYDVKM. CDR3 residues: CASSPGTGRKNIQYF. The CDR3 bases are TGTGCCAGCAGTCCCGGGACAGGGCGCAAAAACATTCAGTACTTC.

A word on this clonotype: Given a much more abundant clone one base away, this may be a read error. The chain is built from TRBV15 and TRBJ1-1; no clear D gene. There are 13 residues in the CDR3. The germline V gene has CDR1 LNHNV and CDR2 YYDKDF (reference sequence). In nucleotides, the CDR3 is TGTGTCACCCAACGGACGGTGAACACTGAAGCTTTCTTT. It translates to CVTQRTVNTEAFF.

This clonotype was seen ten or more times. The chain joins TRBV12-3 or TRBV12-4 to TRBJ1-1; 7 nucleotides match TRBD1. V trimming: 5 bases; J trimming: 0 bases; junction bases outside the gene matches: 12. This CDR3 is built from 17 residues. CDR3 region: CASSPTGRGIMNTEAFF. CDR3 DNA sequence: TGTGCCAGCAGTCCGACAGGGAGGGGGATTATGAACACTGAAGCTTTCTTT.

This clonotype was found many times. This chain connects TRBV20-1 to TRBJ2-3; 15 bases line up with TRBD2. J was trimmed by 9 bases and V by 4 bases; bases with no gene match: 8. Looked up from germline, CDR1 is DFQATT and CDR2 is SNEGSKA (reference sequence). The CDR3 sequence is 15 residues long. In DNA, the CDR3 is TGCAGTGCTAATGCCGGACTAGCGGGAGGGGGGACGCAGTATTTT. This encodes CSANAGLAGGGTQYF.

The genes are TRBV27 and TRBJ2-7, with TRBD1 matching 7 bases. Germline-derived CDR1 and CDR2 are MNHEY and SMNVEV (reference sequence). This CDR3 has 18 amino acids. The ends lost 2 bases at V and 4 bases at J; junction bases unmatched: 17. The CDR3 sequence is CASSLGPGQSPLWYEQYF. CDR3 nucleotides: TGTGCCAGCAGTTTAGGGCCGGGACAGTCCCCCCTCTGGTACGAGCAGTACTTC.

The chain carries TRBV10-1 and TRBJ2-1; 8 bases line up with TRBD2. The trim removed 4 bases at V and 6 bases at J, leaving 5 bases unmatched. CDR3 length: 14 amino acids. Germline loops: CDR1 WNHNN, CDR2 SYGVQD (reference sequence). The CDR3 sequence: CASSAGGWGNEQFF. CDR3 DNA sequence: TGCGCCAGCAGTGCGGGGGGGTGGGGCAATGAGCAGTTCTTC.

The J gene is TRBJ2-3, the V gene TRBV12-3 or TRBV12-4, with 7 bases that match TRBD2. V was pared by 2 bases and J by 4 bases, with 6 bases of the junction left unmatched. The CDR3 extends over 15 amino acids. CDR3 sequence reads: CASSLSPSGPDTQYF. Written as DNA, the CDR3 is TGTGCCAGCAGTTTATCTCCTAGCGGCCCAGATACGCAGTATTTT.

V gene TRBV30 combines with J gene TRBJ2-7; 7 positions match TRBD2. J lost 7 bases, V lost 0 bases, and 3 bases had no gene match. CDR3 size: 12 residues. Germline CDR1 reads GTSNPN; CDR2 reads SVGIG (reference sequence). The CDR3 coding sequence is TGTGCCTGGAGTGTATCCGGGGGGGAGCAGTACTTC. This encodes CAWSVSGGEQYF. Using reference TRBV30 and TRBJ2-7 for the parts outside the CDR3, the full variable domain is SQTIHQWPATLVQPVGSPLSLECTVEGTSNPNLYWYRQAAGRGLQLLFYSVGIGQISSEVPQNLSASRPQDRQFILSSKKLLLSDSGFYLCAWSVSGGEQYFGPGTRLTVT.

The chain carries TRBV6-1 and TRBJ2-3; 10 bases match TRBD2. In germline, CDR1 is MNHNS, CDR2 SASEGT. Unmatched junction bases numbered 10, after V lost 0 bases and J lost 4 bases. This CDR3 has 18 residues. CDR3 loop: CASSEAPPLAGVADTQYF. CDR3 DNA sequence: TGTGCCAGCAGTGAAGCGCCTCCCCTAGCGGGAGTTGCAGATACGCAGTATTTT.

This clonotype was seen at least ten times. V is TRBV20-1 and J is TRBJ2-3, with 9 nucleotides matching TRBD2. Germline V gene sequence: CDR1 DFQATT, CDR2 SNEGSKA (reference sequence). The CDR3 consists of 14 residues. Unmatched junction bases numbered 9, after V lost 5 bases and J lost 6 bases. The DNA for the CDR3 is TGCAGTGCTGCCGCGACTAGCGGCGCGGATACGCAGTATTTT. Its translation: CSAAATSGADTQYF.

Of note for this clonotype: A read error may be the cause here, since a much bigger clone is one base away. The chain couples TRBV10-3 to TRBJ1-5, with D possibly TRBD1 on 6 matching bases. The V and J ends lost 3 bases and 2 bases respectively, with 11 bases between them. Germline assignment: CDR1 ENHRY and CDR2 SYGVKD. The CDR3 loop spans 15 amino acids. The CDR3 region is CAISDPDRGNQPQHF. For the CDR3, the DNA is TGTGCCATCAGTGATCCGGACAGAGGCAATCAGCCCCAGCATTTT.

This clonotype was detected ten times or more. The chain employs TRBV6-1 and TRBJ2-7; a possible D gene is TRBD2 (6 bases). Germline V lookup: CDR1 MNHNS, CDR2 SASEGT. The CDR3 is 13 residues long. Deletions cut 8 bases from V and 3 bases from J, with 14 bases between. Here the CDR3 reads CASRDFPHYEQYF. CDR3 nucleotides: TGTGCCAGCCGGGACTTCCCTCACTACGAGCAGTACTTC.

This clonotype has a handful of counts. The J gene is TRBJ1-2, the V gene TRBV15; D might be TRBD1 (5 bases). This CDR3 contains 14 residues. CDR1 and CDR2 (germline): LNHNV, YYDKDF (reference sequence). Between the trimmed V and J ends, which lost 3 bases and 3 bases, there was a span of 11 bases. CDR3 DNA sequence: TGTGCCACCAGCAGGGAAGGAGGGGACTATGGCTACACCTTC. Its translation: CATSREGGDYGYTF.